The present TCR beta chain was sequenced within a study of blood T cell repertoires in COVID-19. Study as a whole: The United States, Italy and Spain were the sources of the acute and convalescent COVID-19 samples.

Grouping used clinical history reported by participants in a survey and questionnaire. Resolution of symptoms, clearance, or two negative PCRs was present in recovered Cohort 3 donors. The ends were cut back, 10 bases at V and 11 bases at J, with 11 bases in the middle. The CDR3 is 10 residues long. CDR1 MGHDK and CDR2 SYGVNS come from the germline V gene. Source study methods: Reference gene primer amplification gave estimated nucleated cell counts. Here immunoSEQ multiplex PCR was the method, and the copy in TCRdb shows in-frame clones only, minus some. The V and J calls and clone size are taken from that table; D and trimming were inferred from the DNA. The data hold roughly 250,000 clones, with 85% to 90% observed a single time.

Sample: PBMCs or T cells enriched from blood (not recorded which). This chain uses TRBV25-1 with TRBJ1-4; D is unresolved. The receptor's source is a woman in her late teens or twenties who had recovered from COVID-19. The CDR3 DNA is TGTGCCACGGAGCGGGAGAAACTGTTTTTT. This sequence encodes CATEREKLFF.